The rows below give T cell receptor beta chains drawn from one sample of a study of PD-L1 blockade in urothelial cancer. Data came from immunoSEQ multiplex PCR; TCRdb stores just in-frame clones and leaves some out. The sample includes some 40,000 clones, roughly nine tenths of them seen just once. The input for sequencing was PBMCs, taken around atezolizumab (anti-PD-L1) treatment. The receptors derive from a man in his 70s with urothelial cancer. Each CDR3 is given with its conserved first and last residue. A D gene is named only where the DNA matches it firmly. Expanded clones are given a class, and other clones once, few, many or no size at all.

D gene,J gene,V gene,clone size,CDR3 DNA,CDR3 protein
NA,TRBJ2-1,TRBV4-1,few,TGCGCCAGCAGTAAGGACTTGGGGAACAATGAGCAGTTCTTC,CASSKDLGNNEQFF
TRBD1,TRBJ2-7,TRBV7-9,NA,TGTGCCAGCAGCTTAAATCAGACAGGGGGCTACGAGCAGTACTTC,CASSLNQTGGYEQYF
TRBD1,TRBJ2-1,TRBV9,NA,TGTGCCAGCAGCACCCGACAGGGGCCAAGCTCCTACAATGAGCAGTTCTTC,CASSTRQGPSSYNEQFF
TRBD2,TRBJ2-7,TRBV5-1,NA,TGCGCCAGCAGCTTGGTTTCTAGCGGCTACGAGCAGTACTTC,CASSLVSSGYEQYF
NA,TRBJ2-2,TRBV28,once,TGTGCCAGCAGTGACGCGGGGACCGGGGAGCTGTTTTTT,CASSDAGTGELFF
NA,TRBJ2-3,TRBV7-3,NA,TGTGCCAGCAGCTTAGACCCCCCCGGGAGTGGCACAGATACGCAGTATTTT,CASSLDPPGSGTDTQYF
NA,TRBJ2-7,TRBV27,NA,TGTGCCAGCAGTTTATCGGGCCTCCCCATCGAGCAGTACTTC,CASSLSGLPIEQYF
TRBD1,TRBJ2-1,TRBV7-9,NA,TGTGCCAGCAGCACCGGGACAGGGGGCTTTGAGCAGTTCTTC,CASSTGTGGFEQFF
NA,TRBJ2-1,TRBV6-1,NA,TGTGCCAGCAGTGAAAATAGCGACTCCTACAATGAGCAGTTCTTC,CASSENSDSYNEQFF
NA,TRBJ1-5,TRBV10-2,NA,TGCGCCAACTTCGCACAGTTAACAAATCAGCCCCAGCATTTT,CANFAQLTNQPQHF
TRBD1,TRBJ1-2,TRBV28,NA,TGTGCCAGCAATCGGGGATTCGCAGGGGGCCATGGCTACACCTTC,CASNRGFAGGHGYTF
TRBD1,TRBJ2-7,TRBV18,NA,TGTGCCAGCTCACCCGGACAGGGGACCTCCTACGAGCAGTACTTC,CASSPGQGTSYEQYF
NA,TRBJ1-5,TRBV7-2,NA,TGTGCCAGCAGCTTAGTCGTCAGGGACAATCAGCCCCAGCATTTT,CASSLVVRDNQPQHF
TRBD1,TRBJ2-5,TRBV19,NA,TGTGCCAGTAGTAGAAGGACAGGGGGTAACCAAGAGACCCAGTACTTC,CASSRRTGGNQETQYF